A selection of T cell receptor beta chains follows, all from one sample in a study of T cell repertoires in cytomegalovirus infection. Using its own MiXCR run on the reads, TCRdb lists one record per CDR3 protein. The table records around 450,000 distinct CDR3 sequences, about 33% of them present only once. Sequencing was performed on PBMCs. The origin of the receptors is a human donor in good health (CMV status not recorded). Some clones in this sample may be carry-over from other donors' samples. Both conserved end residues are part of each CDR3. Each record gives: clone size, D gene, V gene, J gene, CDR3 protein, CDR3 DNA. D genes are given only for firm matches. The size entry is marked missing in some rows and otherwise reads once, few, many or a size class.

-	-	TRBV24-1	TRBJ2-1	CATSWDSPSEQFF	TGTGCCACCAGTTGGGACTCCCCCTCTGAGCAGTTCTTC
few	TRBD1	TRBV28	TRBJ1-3	CASSSTPTGNTIYF	TGTGCCAGCAGTTCGACCCCGACAGGGAACACCATATATTTT
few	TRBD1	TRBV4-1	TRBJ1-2	CASSQGAARGPYGYTF	TGCGCCAGCAGCCAAGGTGCAGCGAGGGGGCCCTATGGCTACACCTTC
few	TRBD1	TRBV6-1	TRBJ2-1	CASRDGSDRVWLNEQFF	TGTGCCAGCAGGGACGGATCAGACAGGGTCTGGTTAAATGAGCAGTTCTTC
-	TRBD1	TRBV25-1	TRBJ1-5	CASSEGGRGSSQPQHF	TGTGCCAGCAGTGAAGGGGGCAGGGGGTCCAGTCAGCCCCAGCATTTT
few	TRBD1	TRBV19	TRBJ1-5	CASKHDRQGVNQPQHF	TGTGCCAGTAAACATGACAGACAGGGGGTGAATCAGCCCCAGCATTTT
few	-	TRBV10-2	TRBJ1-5	CASSVSGQNNQPQHF	TGCGCCAGCAGTGTGTCCGGACAGAACAATCAGCCCCAGCATTTT
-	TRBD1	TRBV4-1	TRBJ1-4	CASSREPGRGLGEKLFF	TGCGCCAGCAGCCGCGAGCCAGGGAGGGGGCTAGGTGAAAAACTGTTTTTT
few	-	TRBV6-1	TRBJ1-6	CASSKPDLYNSPLHF	TGTGCCAGCAGTAAGCCGGACCTCTATAATTCACCCCTCCACTTT
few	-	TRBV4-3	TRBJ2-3	CASSPGPRADTQYF	TGCGCCAGCAGCCCGGGACCTAGAGCAGATACGCAGTATTTT
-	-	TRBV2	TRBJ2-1	CASRDLAGTLYEQFF	TGTGCCAGCAGGGACCTAGCTGGGACCCTTTATGAGCAGTTCTTC
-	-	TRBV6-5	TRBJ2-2	CASRDQGGNTGELFF	TGTGCCAGCAGGGACCAGGGGGGGAACACCGGGGAGCTGTTTTTT
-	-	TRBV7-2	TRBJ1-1	CASSFKSGVSEALF	TGTGCCAGCAGCTTTAAGTCAGGGGTCTCTGAAGCTTTATTT
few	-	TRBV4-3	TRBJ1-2	CASSQDVPPRTFTEDGYTF	TGCGCCAGCAGCCAAGATGTCCCCCCGAGGACATTTACCGAAGATGGCTACACCTTC
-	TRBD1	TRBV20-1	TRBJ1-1	CSAYRGSTEAFF	TGCAGTGCTTACAGGGGAAGCACTGAAGCTTTCTTT
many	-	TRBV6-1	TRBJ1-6	CASSEFRRYNSPLHF	TGTGCCAGCAGTGAATTCAGGCGCTATAATTCACCCCTCCACTTT
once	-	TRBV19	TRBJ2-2	CASSVRLPNTGELFF	TGTGCCAGTAGTGTTAGACTGCCTAACACCGGGGAGCTGTTTTTT
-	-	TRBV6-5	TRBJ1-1	CASTPRGENTEAFF	TGTGCCAGCACCCCCCGGGGAGAGAACACTGAAGCTTTCTTT
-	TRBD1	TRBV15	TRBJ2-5	CATSRGQGKETQYF	TGTGCCACCAGCAGGGGACAGGGGAAAGAGACCCAGTACTTC
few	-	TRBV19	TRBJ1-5	CASLPAGPYSNQPQHF	TGTGCCAGCCTTCCCGCGGGACCTTATAGCAATCAGCCCCAGCATTTT
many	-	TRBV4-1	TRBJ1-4	CASSQEHRILF	TGCGCCAGCAGCCAAGAACACAGGATTCTTTTT
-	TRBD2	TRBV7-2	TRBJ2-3	CASSSRRGGGTDTQYF	TGTGCCAGCAGCTCCCGCCGGGGGGGGGGCACAGATACGCAGTATTTT
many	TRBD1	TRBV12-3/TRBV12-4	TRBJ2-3	CAIPGQGTDTQYF	TGTGCCATTCCGGGACAGGGCACAGATACGCAGTATTTT
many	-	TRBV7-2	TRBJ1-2	CASSYRTGSPLYGYTF	TGTGCCAGCAGCTATCGGACGGGGTCTCCTCTTTATGGCTACACCTTC
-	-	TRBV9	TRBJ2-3	CASSEFPLPYWEGTDTQYF	TGTGCCAGCAGCGAGTTCCCTCTACCGTATTGGGAGGGCACAGATACGCAGTATTTT
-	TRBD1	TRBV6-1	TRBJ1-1	CAISDGTGGDTEALF	TGTGCCATCAGTGATGGGACAGGGGGGGACACTGAAGCTTTATTT
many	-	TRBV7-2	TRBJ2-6	CASSLVSTTRANVLTF	TGTGCCAGCAGCTTAGTATCTACAACGCGGGCCAACGTCCTGACTTTC
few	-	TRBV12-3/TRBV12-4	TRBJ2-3	CASSQGNVDTQYF	TGTGCCTCGTCACAAGGAAATGTTGATACGCAGTATTTT
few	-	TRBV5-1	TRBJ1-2	CASSLQRGYGYTF	TGCGCCAGCAGCTTGCAGCGCGGGTATGGCTACACCTTC
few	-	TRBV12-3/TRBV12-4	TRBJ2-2	CASSLSGKDGELFF	TGTGCCAGCAGTTTGTCAGGAAAAGACGGGGAGCTGTTTTTT
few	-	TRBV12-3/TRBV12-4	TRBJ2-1	CASSFLTVTYNEQFF	TGTGCCAGCAGTTTCTTAACTGTCACCTACAATGAGCAGTTCTTC
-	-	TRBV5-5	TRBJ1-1	CASSLRPETVSKGNTEAFF	TGTGCCAGCAGCTTGAGGCCCGAGACAGTCTCAAAAGGGAACACTGAAGCTTTCTTT
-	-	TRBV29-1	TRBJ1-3	CSVEGRLSGNTIYF	TGCAGCGTTGAGGGCAGGCTCTCTGGAAACACCATATATTTT
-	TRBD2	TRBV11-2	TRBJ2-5	CASSLDGWLAGGILRETQYF	TGTGCCAGCAGCTTAGATGGTTGGCTAGCGGGGGGGATACTAAGGGAGACCCAGTACTTC
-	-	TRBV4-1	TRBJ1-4	CASSQIHRPNEKLFF	TGCGCCAGCAGCCAAATACACAGGCCTAATGAAAAACTGTTTTTT
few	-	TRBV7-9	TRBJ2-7	CASSLTQAISSYEQYF	TGTGCCAGCAGCTTAACCCAGGCCATTTCCTCCTACGAGCAGTACTTC
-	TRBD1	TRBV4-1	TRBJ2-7	CASSQDLARTGAYEQYF	TGCGCCAGCAGCCAAGACTTAGCGAGGACAGGGGCCTACGAGCAGTACTTC
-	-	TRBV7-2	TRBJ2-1	CASMEWGSYNEQFF	TGTGCCAGTATGGAGTGGGGCTCCTACAATGAGCAGTTCTTC
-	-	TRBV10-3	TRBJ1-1	CAISEPRGLYTEAFF	TGTGCCATCAGTGAGCCCAGGGGCCTATACACTGAAGCTTTCTTT
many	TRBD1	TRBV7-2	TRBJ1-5	CASSLGTGYQPQHF	TGTGCCAGCAGCTTAGGGACAGGGTACCAGCCCCAGCATTTT
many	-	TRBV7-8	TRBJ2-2	CASSLDLQENFKTGELFF	TGTGCCAGCAGCTTAGATTTACAGGAAAACTTTAAAACCGGGGAGCTGTTTTTT
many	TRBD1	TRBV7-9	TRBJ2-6	CASSLDRGRSGANVLTF	TGTGCCAGCAGCTTAGACAGGGGGCGGTCTGGGGCCAACGTCCTGACTTTC
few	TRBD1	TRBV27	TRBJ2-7	CASSGPTGVYEQYF	TGTGCCAGCAGTGGCCCGACAGGGGTCTACGAGCAGTACTTC
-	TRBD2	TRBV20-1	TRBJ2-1	CSAYTSGGAAFNEQFF	TGCAGTGCGTACACTAGCGGGGGGGCCGCCTTCAATGAGCAGTTCTTC
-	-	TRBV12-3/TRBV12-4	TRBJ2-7	CASSSGAGCHEQYF	TGTGCCAGCAGCTCAGGGGCAGGGTGTCACGAGCAGTACTTC
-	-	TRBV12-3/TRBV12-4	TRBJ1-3	CASSFGGGLGNTIYF	TGTGCCAGCAGTTTCGGTGGGGGCTTGGGAAACACCATATATTTT
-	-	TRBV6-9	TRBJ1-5	CASTVEDRHSNQPQHF	TGTGCCAGCACCGTGGAGGATCGCCATAGCAATCAGCCCCAGCATTTT
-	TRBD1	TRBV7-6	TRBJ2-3	CASSFALQGIATDTQYF	TGTGCCAGCAGCTTCGCCCTACAGGGGATCGCAACAGATACGCAGTATTTT